The 6 T cell receptor beta chains presented below share a single source sample, sequenced in a study of T cells in Graves' hyperthyroidism and ophthalmopathy. From RNA transcripts, TCR beta CDR3 regions were amplified. Initially, a first-round RT-PCR of the TCR CDR3 employed the HTBI primer set. MiXCR was run by TCRdb on the multiplex PCR reads, yielding one entry per CDR3 protein. The sample shows a few hundred thousand distinct CDR3 sequences, roughly 15% of them seen only once. The sample consisted of blood. The source is a middle-aged woman with Graves' hyperthyroidism that later progressed to Graves' ophthalmopathy.

The chain couples TRBV12-3 or TRBV12-4 to TRBJ2-3; tentative D call: TRBD1 (5 bases). The CDR3 has 14 residues. With 7 bases removed from V and 2 bases from J, the gap between germline ends came to 13 bases. CDR3 residues: CASNSEDNTDTQYF. The CDR3 DNA reads as TGTGCCAGCAATTCCGAGGACAACACAGATACGCAGTATTTT.

This clonotype is medium-sized by share. This sequence joins TRBV11-2 and TRBJ2-3; the D is unclear. CDR1 SGHAT and CDR2 FQNNGV come from the germline V gene. The V gene lost 1 base and the J gene lost 0 bases, with 2 bases spanning the gap. CDR3 size: 13 residues. The CDR3 protein is CASSLGSTDTQYF. CDR3 DNA: TGTGCCAGCAGCTTAGGTAGCACAGATACGCAGTATTTT.

This clonotype was recorded at least ten times. This chain connects TRBV28 to TRBJ2-5, with no clear D. Trimming shortened V by 5 bases and J by 5 bases, and 9 bases separated the two germline ends. CDR1 and CDR2 from the germline V gene are MDHEN and SYDVKM. The CDR3 extends over 12 amino acids. The CDR3 loop reads CASSPPEETQYF. In DNA, the CDR3 is TGTGCCAGCAGTCCCCCAGAGGAGACCCAGTACTTC. Together with reference TRBV28 and TRBJ2-5, the CDR3 gives the full variable domain: DVKVTQSSRYLVKRTGEKVFLECVQDMDHENMFWYRQDPGLGLRLIYFSYDVKMKEKGDIPEGYSVSREKKERFSLILESASTNQTSMYLCASSPPEETQYFGPGTRLLVL.

This clonotype was observed a single time. A much larger clonotype is one base distant, so this may be a read error. The gene calls are TRBV7-9 and TRBJ2-5; 7 nucleotides line up with TRBD2. In germline, CDR1 is SEHNR, CDR2 FQNEAQ (reference sequence). This CDR3 has 13 amino acids. The CDR3 here is CVSSFEGGKTQYF. For the CDR3, the DNA is TGTGTCAGCAGCTTTGAGGGAGGGAAGACCCAGTACTTC.

This clonotype was recorded at least ten times. This chain links TRBV18 with TRBJ1-1; tentatively, D is TRBD1 (6 bases). V was trimmed by 9 bases and J by 0 bases, leaving 11 bases between them. The length of the CDR3 is 13 residues. CDR1 and CDR2 from the germline V gene are KGHSH and LQKENI. CDR3 sequence: CASLTGLNTEAFF. The CDR3 nucleotides are TGTGCCAGTCTGACAGGCTTGAACACTGAAGCTTTCTTT.

This clonotype was seen at least ten times. The CDR3 sequence: CAWSPGLAGEQFF. Here the CDR3 DNA reads TGTGCCTGGAGTCCCGGACTAGCGGGGGAGCAGTTCTTC. The chain couples TRBV30 to TRBJ2-1, with 12 bases that match TRBD2. The CDR3 spans 13 residues. In germline, CDR1 is GTSNPN, CDR2 SVGIG (reference sequence). V lost 2 bases and J lost 10; bases outside the gene matches: 3.